This section outlines one T cell receptor (beta chain) sequence together with its context. The antigen is not known. Looked up from germline, CDR1 is LNHDA and CDR2 is SQIVND (reference sequence). The CDR3 contains 13 residues. Trimming removed 4 bases from V and 8 bases from J; junction bases left unmatched: 5. The data were obtained in a study of cytomegalovirus exposure and HLA in healthy donors. Study results and limitations: The investigators catalogued 180 or so TCR beta chains as cytomegalovirus-associated. Earlier findings revealed that most TCR beta V segments proved productive either about 87% or about 30% of the time.

The study ran its PCR with 60 Vbeta and 13 Jbeta primers. Measured with immunoSEQ multiplex PCR; TCRdb has only the in-frame clones, and not every one. The table records some 120,000 clones, over 70% of them present only once. The sample consisted of PBMCs. The origin of this receptor is a woman aged 35 to 49 in good health and CMV-seropositive. The chain couples TRBV19 to TRBJ1-1, with TRBD1 matching 9 bases. The CDR3: CASSTRGTGEAFF. CDR3 coding DNA: TGTGCCAGTAGTACACGAGGGACAGGGGAAGCTTTCTTT.